The 10 T cell receptor beta chains presented below share a single source sample, sequenced in a study of regulatory T cells in long-lasting Graves disease. Time point meaning: newly diagnosed GD, antithyroid drugs for less than 3 months. From RNA extracted from PBMCs, the TCR library was made. Assembly of TCR beta libraries relied on iRepertoire HTBI primers together with Arm-PCR of CDR3 regions. TCRdb re-called the multiplex PCR reads through MiXCR, storing one row per CDR3 protein. The sample lists 400,000 to 550,000 distinct CDR3 sequences, more than 12% occurring once. The same data also went into a second study, on T cells in Graves' hyperthyroidism and ophthalmopathy.

Sequenced material: peripheral blood mononuclear cells (PBMCs), taken at new diagnosis, from a patient treated with antithyroid drugs. The receptors originated from a woman younger than 45 with Graves disease.

The chain uses TRBV6-1 and TRBJ1-1; D is uncertain. Germline loops: CDR1 MNHNS, CDR2 SASEGT. Trimming left V 0 bases short and J 0 bases short, with 8 bases between. The CDR3 contains 15 residues. This CDR3 is CASSEAYNMNTEAFF. The CDR3 DNA reads as TGTGCCAGCAGTGAAGCTTACAACATGAACACTGAAGCTTTCTTT.

This clonotype was seen a handful of times. The gene calls are TRBV6-2 or TRBV6-3 and TRBJ2-2; tentatively, D is TRBD2 (6 bases). The V end was cut by 7 bases, the J end by 4 bases, with 16 bases between. The CDR3 extends over 15 amino acids. Germline V gives CDR1 MNHEY, CDR2 SVGEGT. CDR3: CASKTVTSPTGELFF. The CDR3 bases are TGTGCCAGCAAAACGGTCACTAGCCCCACCGGGGAGCTGTTTTTT.

This clonotype was picked up many times. The CDR3 region has the DNA TGTGCCAGCAGACCCCGGACAGGGGGGATAGCCAAAAACATTCAGTACTTC. Protein: CASRPRTGGIAKNIQYF. The chain recombines TRBV5-8 with TRBJ2-4; 10 bases are a match to TRBD1. The length of the CDR3 is 17 residues. V was clipped by 5 bases and J by 0 bases; unmatched bases: 8. Germline values: CDR1 SGHTS, CDR2 YDEGEE.

This clonotype showed up many times. The chain uses TRBV4-1 and TRBJ2-3; 9 bases line up with TRBD2. The germline CDR1 and CDR2 sequences are MGHRA and YSYEKL. The CDR3 totals 19 residues. Losses at the gene ends were 3 bases for V and 2 bases for J; bases not matched to a gene: 15. In DNA form, the CDR3 reads TGCGCCAGCAGCCATGTCGCGGGAGGGCCATCCTCCCCCACAGATACGCAGTATTTT. The encoded protein is CASSHVAGGPSSPTDTQYF.

The CDR3: CASSSALAGGPSSYNEQFF. CDR3 coding DNA: TGTGCCAGCAGTTCGGCCTTAGCGGGAGGGCCCTCCTCCTACAATGAGCAGTTCTTC. This chain connects TRBV28 to TRBJ2-1; 11 positions match TRBD2. V trimming: 4 bases; J trimming: 0 bases; junction bases outside the gene matches: 11. Per germline, CDR1 MDHEN and CDR2 SYDVKM. The CDR3 is 19 residues long.

This clonotype was seen only a few times. The junction differs from germline at one of its ends, possibly a read error. The chain is built from TRBV4-1 and TRBJ2-2; no clear D gene. The CDR3 runs 16 residues. CDR1 is MGHRA and CDR2 is YSYEKL in the germline V gene. The CDR3 sequence: CASSQDVGPDTGELFF. The CDR3 coding sequence is TGTGCCAGCAGCCAAGATGTAGGCCCAGACACCGGGGAGCTGTTTTTT.

Ten or more counts support this clonotype. The chain recombines TRBV10-3 with TRBJ1-3; D may be TRBD1 (5 bases). Germline CDR1 ENHRY, CDR2 SYGVKD. The CDR3 totals 15 residues. The V gene lost 3 bases and the J gene lost 4 bases, with 13 bases spanning the gap. The CDR3 reads CAISEGKGVGNTIYF. As DNA, the CDR3 is TGTGCCATCAGTGAAGGGAAAGGGGTCGGAAACACCATATATTTT.

This clonotype was picked up a small number of times. This chain joins TRBV27 and TRBJ2-2; possible D gene TRBD2, 6 bases. The CDR3 is made up of 17 amino acids. CDR1 and CDR2 from the germline V gene are MNHEY and SMNVEV (reference sequence). V lost 2 bases and J 1 base, leaving 14 bases between the germline ends. The CDR3 sequence: CASSLLRGRLNTGELFF. In DNA, the CDR3 is TGTGCCAGCAGTTTACTTCGGGGGAGACTGAACACCGGGGAGCTGTTTTTT.

The chain is built from TRBV19 and TRBJ2-7, with D tentatively TRBD1 (5 bases). Trimming removed 6 bases at V and 2 bases at J, with 20 bases between. The CDR3 contains 16 residues. Germline V lookup: CDR1 LNHDA, CDR2 SQIVND (reference sequence). CDR3 sequence: CASSNTGLRSPYEQYF. Written as DNA, the CDR3 is TGTGCCAGTAGCAACACAGGCCTCAGATCCCCCTACGAGCAGTACTTC.

This clonotype was counted a few times. V and J are TRBV5-1 and TRBJ1-1; D is unclear. Germline lookup yields CDR1 SGHRS and CDR2 YFSETQ. This CDR3 is 13 amino acids long. The V gene lost 2 bases and the J gene lost 0 bases, with 5 bases spanning the gap. Here the CDR3 reads CASSFLVNTEAFF. In nucleotides, the CDR3 is TGCGCCAGCAGCTTCCTGGTGAACACTGAAGCTTTCTTT.